The rows below give T cell receptor beta chains drawn from one sample of a study of blood T cells in healthy people across ages. TCRdb reprocessed the 5' RACE reads with MiXCR, giving one entry per CDR3 protein. The sample lists 780,000 or so distinct CDR3 sequences; approximately 60% were seen once. Sample: blood. Source of these receptors: a man in his forties in good health. The CDR3 runs from the conserved cysteine through the conserved F or W. The order of the fields is CDR3 length, J gene, clone size, D gene, V gene, CDR3 DNA, CDR3 protein. A D gene is named only where the DNA matches it firmly. Not every row has a clone size; where given, it reads once, few, many or a size class.

cdr3_length: 12
j_call: TRBJ2-7
clone_size: .
d_call: .
v_call: TRBV29-1
cdr3_nt: TGCAGCGCCCTAGGGGTGTCTGACGAGCAGTACTTC
cdr3_aa: CSALGVSDEQYF

cdr3_length: 17
j_call: TRBJ2-5
clone_size: few
d_call: .
v_call: TRBV5-1
cdr3_nt: TGCGCCAGCAGCTTGGGTTCGGGGGCGCTTAGCATGGAGACCCAGTACTTC
cdr3_aa: CASSLGSGALSMETQYF

cdr3_length: 12
j_call: TRBJ2-7
clone_size: few
d_call: .
v_call: TRBV6-6
cdr3_nt: TGTGCCAGCAGTCCCGAAGGGAGCGAGCAGTACTTC
cdr3_aa: CASSPEGSEQYF

cdr3_length: 14
j_call: TRBJ2-7
clone_size: few
d_call: .
v_call: TRBV27
cdr3_nt: TGTGCCAGCAGTTTAATCCGAAGCTCCTACGAGCAGTACTTC
cdr3_aa: CASSLIRSSYEQYF

cdr3_length: 15
j_call: TRBJ2-1
clone_size: .
d_call: .
v_call: TRBV27
cdr3_nt: TGTGCCAGCAGCGACGCCGGGGTGTCCTACAATGAGCAGTTCTTC
cdr3_aa: CASSDAGVSYNEQFF

cdr3_length: 17
j_call: TRBJ2-3
clone_size: few
d_call: .
v_call: TRBV5-1
cdr3_nt: TGCGCCAGCAGCGAATCCGTCGGGGGCGGGGGATTTGATACGCAGTATTTT
cdr3_aa: CASSESVGGGGFDTQYF

cdr3_length: 16
j_call: TRBJ2-7
clone_size: once
d_call: TRBD2
v_call: TRBV29-1
cdr3_nt: TGCAGCGTTGGGGGGGGGACTAGCGGGAGTCGGTACGAGCAGTACTTC
cdr3_aa: CSVGGGTSGSRYEQYF

cdr3_length: 18
j_call: TRBJ2-3
clone_size: .
d_call: .
v_call: TRBV5-1
cdr3_nt: TGCGCCAGCAGCTTGGCGAGTACTAGCATTTGGTCCAAAGATACGCAGTATTTT
cdr3_aa: CASSLASTSIWSKDTQYF

cdr3_length: 12
j_call: TRBJ2-5
clone_size: .
d_call: .
v_call: TRBV20-1
cdr3_nt: TGCAGTGCGAGGATTAGGGGGAAGACCCAGTACTTC
cdr3_aa: CSARIRGKTQYF

cdr3_length: 15
j_call: TRBJ2-5
clone_size: .
d_call: TRBD1
v_call: TRBV7-9
cdr3_nt: TGTGCCAGCAGTTTAGGTTACGGGACAGAAGAGACCCAGTACTTC
cdr3_aa: CASSLGYGTEETQYF

cdr3_length: 17
j_call: TRBJ2-7
clone_size: .
d_call: TRBD2
v_call: TRBV20-1
cdr3_nt: TGCAGTGCTAGCTCCTCGACTAGCGGGGGAAATCCCTACGAGCAGTACTTC
cdr3_aa: CSASSSTSGGNPYEQYF